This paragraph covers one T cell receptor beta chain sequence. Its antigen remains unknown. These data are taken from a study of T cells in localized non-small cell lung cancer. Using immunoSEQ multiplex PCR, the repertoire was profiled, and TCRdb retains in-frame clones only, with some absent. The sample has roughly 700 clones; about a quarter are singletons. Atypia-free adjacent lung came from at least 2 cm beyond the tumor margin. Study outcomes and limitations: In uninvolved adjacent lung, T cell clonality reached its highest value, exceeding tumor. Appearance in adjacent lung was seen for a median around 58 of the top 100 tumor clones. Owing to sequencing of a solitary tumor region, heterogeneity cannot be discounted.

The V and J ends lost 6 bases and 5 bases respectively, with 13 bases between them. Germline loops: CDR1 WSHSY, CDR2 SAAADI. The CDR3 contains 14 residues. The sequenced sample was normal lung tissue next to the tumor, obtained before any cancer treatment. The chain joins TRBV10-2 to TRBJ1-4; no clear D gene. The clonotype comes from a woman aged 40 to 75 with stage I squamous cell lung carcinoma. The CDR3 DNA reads TGCGCCAGCAGAGCTGAGTCCGTAAATGAAAAACTGTTTTTT. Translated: CASRAESVNEKLFF.